The 22 T cell receptor beta chains presented below share a single source sample, sequenced in a study of blood T cells in healthy people across ages. Sample-barcoded 5' priming and a J-beta primer mix drove a second PCR of roughly 7 to 11 cycles. TCRdb called the 5' RACE reads again in MiXCR, with one record for every CDR3 protein. The table has more than 1,400,000 distinct CDR3 sequences, approximately 38% seen once. Material: blood. The receptors were sampled from a young woman in good health.

The rearrangement uses TRBV7-9 and TRBJ2-1; no clear D gene. The V gene's germline CDR1 is SEHNR and CDR2 FQNEAQ (reference sequence). This CDR3 has 15 residues. V was trimmed by 2 bases and J by 1 base, leaving 9 bases between them. CDR3 sequence: CASSLSSTSYNEQFF. DNA for the CDR3: TGTGCCAGCAGCTTAAGTTCAACTTCCTACAATGAGCAGTTCTTC.

This clonotype was seen more than once but under ten times. The V gene is TRBV12-3 or TRBV12-4, the J gene TRBJ2-3; 11 bases fit TRBD2. The V segment lost 6 bases and the J segment 7 bases; nucleotides outside the gene matches: 6. There are 14 residues in the CDR3. The DNA of the CDR3 is TGTGCCAGCAGAAATGGGACTAGCGGATATACGCAGTATTTT. Translated, it gives CASRNGTSGYTQYF.

This clonotype was seen a handful of times. The rearrangement links TRBV14 to TRBJ2-1; D may be TRBD2 (6 bases). TRBJ2-7 matches the DNA end more closely, so the J call is doubtful. Germline CDR1 and CDR2: SGHDN and FVKESK. This CDR3 has 13 amino acids. The chain's CDR3 is CASTLGLYNEQYF. CDR3 nucleotides: TGTGCCAGCACCCTGGGACTTTACAATGAGCAGTACTTC.

The chain uses TRBV25-1 and TRBJ1-1; 8 positions agree with TRBD1. V gave up 1 base and J gave up 0 bases; unmatched junction bases: 4. CDR3 length equals 16 residues. CDR1 is MGHDK and CDR2 is SYGVNS in the germline V gene. CDR3 DNA: TGTGCCAGCAGTGAATTCAGGGGGCCGCTGAACACTGAAGCTTTCTTT. Protein sequence: CASSEFRGPLNTEAFF.

The V gene is TRBV3-1, the J gene TRBJ2-1; D uncertain. The CDR3 has 12 residues. CDR1 and CDR2 (germline): LGHDT, YNNKEL (reference sequence). V lost 3 bases and J lost 9, with 9 bases in between. The CDR3 is CASSQIWVEQFF. CDR3 DNA sequence: TGTGCCAGCAGCCAGATATGGGTTGAGCAGTTCTTC.

The rearrangement links TRBV6-6 to TRBJ1-2; no firm D call. Trimming stripped 6 bases from V and 4 bases from J, with 18 bases between. The CDR3 covers 15 residues. Per germline, CDR1 MNHNY and CDR2 SVGAGI (reference sequence). In DNA, the CDR3 is TGTGCCAGCAGGGCCTTAGGGCCCACTAGCTATGGCTACACCTTC. Protein product: CASRALGPTSYGYTF.

Concerning this clonotype: A much larger clone differs by one base, so this may be a read error. V usage is TRBV29-1 and J usage is TRBJ2-3; 10 positions match TRBD2. The CDR3 spans 16 residues. Germline V gives CDR1 SQVTM, CDR2 ANQGSEA. In DNA form, the CDR3 reads TGCAGCGCCTTCACGCCGACTAGCGGGCTTACAGGTACGCAGTATTTT. This codes for CSAFTPTSGLTGTQYF.

The V call is TRBV29-1, the J call TRBJ1-2, with unresolved D. Looked up from germline, CDR1 is SQVTM and CDR2 is ANQGSEA. The CDR3 consists of 13 residues. The ends were cut back, 0 bases at V and 5 bases at J, with 10 bases in the middle. The CDR3 sequence is CSVEDSGIYGYTF. CDR3 nucleotide sequence: TGCAGCGTTGAAGATTCAGGAATTTATGGCTACACCTTC.

The count of this clonotype is one. The genes are TRBV12-3 or TRBV12-4 and TRBJ1-1; 9 bases are a match to TRBD1. The CDR3 spans 15 residues. The V segment lost 3 bases and the J segment 5 bases; nucleotides outside the gene matches: 7. The CDR3 coding sequence is TGTGCCAGCAGTTTCAATACAGGGGGCGAAACTGAAGCTTTCTTT. It is translated as CASSFNTGGETEAFF.

V and J are TRBV27 and TRBJ2-1; D might be TRBD1 (5 bases). This CDR3 spans 15 amino acids. Trimming took off 6 bases at V and 0 bases at J, with 12 bases between the two ends. Germline V lookup: CDR1 MNHEY, CDR2 SMNVEV (reference sequence). The chain's CDR3 is CASSRGAFSYNEQFF. The CDR3 coding sequence is TGTGCCAGCAGCCGTGGGGCCTTCTCCTACAATGAGCAGTTCTTC.

The V call is TRBV5-1, the J call TRBJ2-3, with 8 bases fitting TRBD2. Per the germline V gene, CDR1 is SGHRS and CDR2 is YFSETQ. J was trimmed by 5 bases and V by 4 bases; bases with no gene match: 9. The CDR3 length is 15 residues. In DNA form, the CDR3 reads TGCGCCAGCAGCCGGACTAGCCCCTCCATAGATACGCAGTATTTT. This encodes CASSRTSPSIDTQYF. Drawing the rest from reference TRBV5-1 and TRBJ2-3, the complete variable domain is KAGVTQTPRYLIKTRGQQVTLSCSPISGHRSVSWYQQTPGQGLQFLFEYFSETQRNKGNFPGRFSGRQFSNSRSEMNVSTLELGDSALYLCASSRTSPSIDTQYFGPGTRLTVL.

The chain links TRBV3-1 to TRBJ2-7, with D hard to call. Per germline, CDR1 LGHDT and CDR2 YNNKEL (reference sequence). The CDR3 sequence is 12 residues long. V shed 5 bases and J shed 7 bases, with 12 bases lying between them. CDR3 amino acids: CASSARLGEQYF. DNA for the CDR3: TGTGCCAGCAGCGCTCGGTTGGGGGAGCAGTACTTC.

J is TRBJ2-7 and V is TRBV27; possible D gene TRBD2, 5 bases. CDR3 length: 15 residues. Germline V CDR1 and CDR2: MNHEY, SMNVEV (reference sequence). Trimming left V 3 bases short and J 2 bases short, with 14 bases between. The CDR3 bases are TGTGCCAGCAGTTTCCCGGGCAGCGGACCCTACGAGCAGTACTTC. Residues: CASSFPGSGPYEQYF.

The V call is TRBV7-9, the J call TRBJ1-2; D not resolved. This CDR3 region has 12 residues. V lost 6 bases, J lost 4 bases, and 9 bases lay in between. Looked up from germline, CDR1 is SEHNR and CDR2 is FQNEAQ (reference sequence). CDR3 sequence (DNA): TGTGCCAGCAGACACGGGAGCTATGGCTACACCTTC. Its translation: CASRHGSYGYTF.

Turning to this clonotype: At one end the junction does not follow the germline gene, possibly because of a read error. This rearrangement joins TRBV5-1 to TRBJ2-1; 8 positions agree with TRBD1. Per the germline V gene, CDR1 is SGHRS and CDR2 is YFSETQ. This CDR3 region has 15 residues. Here the CDR3 reads CASSRAGGTYNEQFF. CDR3 nucleotides: TGTGCCAGCAGTCGAGCAGGGGGCACCTACAATGAGCAGTTCTTC.

In its sample, this clonotype was seen a few times. The chain carries TRBV20-1 and TRBJ2-3; D possibly corresponds to TRBD2 (6 bases). The CDR3 is 11 amino acids. Germline V lookup: CDR1 DFQATT, CDR2 SNEGSKA (reference sequence). For the CDR3, the DNA is TGCTTGGCGGGGACCACAGATACGCAGTATTTT. Translation gives CLAGTTDTQYF.

In the case of this clonotype: Since a much larger clone is just one base distant, this may be a read error. V usage is TRBV11-2 and J usage is TRBJ2-1; no clear D. The CDR3 sequence is 17 residues long. V was clipped by 5 bases and J by 0 bases, with 17 bases between them. Germline CDR1 and CDR2: SGHAT and FQNNGV. The CDR3 nucleotides read TGTGCCAGCAGCCCGACCGTCTCTGTGAGCTCCTACAATGAGCAGTTCTTC. Translating gives CASSPTVSVSSYNEQFF. The full variable domain, with the rest looked up from reference TRBV11-2 and TRBJ2-1, is EAGVAQSPRYKIIEKRQSVAFWCNPISGHATLYWYQQILGQGPKLLIQFQNNGVVDDSQLPKDRFSAERLKGVDSTLKIQPAKLEDSAVYLCASSPTVSVSSYNEQFFGPGTRLTVL.

The chain carries TRBV5-5 and TRBJ2-1; TRBD2 matches at 15 bases. This CDR3 spans 16 amino acids. Germline trimming cut 3 bases from V and 3 bases from J; bases unmatched to any gene: 1. Germline V gene data show CDR1 as SGHKS and CDR2 as YYEKEE (reference sequence). The CDR3 reads CASSWGLAGGYNEQFF. CDR3 DNA: TGTGCCAGCAGCTGGGGACTAGCGGGAGGCTACAATGAGCAGTTCTTC.

This clonotype was counted between two and nine times. The chain couples TRBV6-5 to TRBJ2-2; D is uncertain. The CDR3 covers 14 residues. The V end was cut by 3 bases, the J end by 3 bases, with 8 bases between. Germline V gene sequence: CDR1 MNHEY, CDR2 SVGAGI. CDR3 nucleotides: TGTGCCAGCAGTTATAGTGTTGACACCGGGGAGCTGTTTTTT. Protein sequence: CASSYSVDTGELFF.

A remark on this clonotype: The junction shows a germline mismatch at one end, possibly a read error. This rearrangement joins TRBV5-1 to TRBJ2-1, with TRBD1 matching 8 bases. Germline V CDR1 and CDR2: SGHRS, YFSETQ. The CDR3 length is 15 residues. The CDR3 here is CASKNPGGLYNDQFF. The CDR3 nucleotides read TGCGCCAGCAAAAATCCAGGGGGCCTATACAATGATCAGTTCTTC.

The CDR3 is CSARDDQGRLQETQYF. In DNA, the CDR3 is TGCAGTGCTAGAGATGATCAGGGCAGGCTCCAAGAGACCCAGTACTTC. V usage is TRBV20-1 and J usage is TRBJ2-5; TRBD1 is a possible D gene (5 bases). The CDR3 has 16 residues. CDR1 is DFQATT and CDR2 is SNEGSKA in the germline V gene (reference sequence). V was cut by 0 bases and J by 1 base, with 15 bases left in between.

The rearrangement joins TRBV6-5 to TRBJ2-5, with D tentatively TRBD2 (5 bases). Germline lookup yields CDR1 MNHEY and CDR2 SVGAGI. Trimming stripped 9 bases from V and 11 bases from J, with 16 bases between. This CDR3 is 11 amino acids long. The CDR3 sequence: CARGWPGEQYF. The CDR3 region has the DNA TGTGCCAGAGGATGGCCCGGGGAGCAGTACTTC.